This T cell receptor beta chain appears in the sequencing data of a study of post-analysis software for immune sequencing data. Study at large: Relapsing-remitting, secondary progressive and progressive-relapsing multiple sclerosis were all included among the disease courses.

This clonotype was seen a handful of times. The antigen remains undetermined. Study outcomes and limitations: In patients, five TRBV segments were more frequent than in controls, with TRBV5-6, TRBV5-1 and TRBV20-1 among them. Multiple sclerosis patients had significantly lower normalized Chao1 diversity than controls.

cDNA libraries of TCR beta carried unique molecular identifiers. T cells, about 0.95 to 11 million of them, yielded about half a million cDNA molecules. TCRdb ran MiXCR on the PCR reads and lists one entry per CDR3 protein. The data show hundreds of thousands of distinct CDR3 sequences, roughly 27% seen once. The germline gives CDR1 SEHNR, CDR2 FQNEAQ (reference sequence). V gave up 1 base and J gave up 6 bases, with 27 bases separating them. The CDR3 spans 20 residues. This sequence originates from a girl aged 10-17 years with multiple sclerosis. Specimen: blood. The V and J genes are TRBV7-9 and TRBJ1-4; D not resolved. CDR3 amino acids: CASSLGFRTGFRAQDEKLFF. CDR3 nucleotides: TGTGCCAGCAGCTTAGGGTTTCGGACGGGGTTTCGGGCTCAAGATGAAAAACTGTTTTTT.